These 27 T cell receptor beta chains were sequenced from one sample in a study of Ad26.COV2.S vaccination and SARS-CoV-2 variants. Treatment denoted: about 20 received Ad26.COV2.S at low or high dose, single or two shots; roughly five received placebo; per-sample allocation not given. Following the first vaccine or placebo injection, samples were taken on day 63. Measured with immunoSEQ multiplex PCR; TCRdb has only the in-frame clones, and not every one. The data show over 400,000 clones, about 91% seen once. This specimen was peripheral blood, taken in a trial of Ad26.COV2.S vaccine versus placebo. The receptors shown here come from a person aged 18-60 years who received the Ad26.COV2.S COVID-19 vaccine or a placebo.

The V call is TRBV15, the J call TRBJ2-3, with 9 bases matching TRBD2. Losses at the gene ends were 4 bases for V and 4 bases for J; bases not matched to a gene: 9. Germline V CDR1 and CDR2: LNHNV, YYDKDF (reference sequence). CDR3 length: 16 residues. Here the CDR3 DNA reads TGTGCCACCAGCACAGGGACTAGCAGTTCACCAGATACGCAGTATTTT. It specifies CATSTGTSSSPDTQYF.

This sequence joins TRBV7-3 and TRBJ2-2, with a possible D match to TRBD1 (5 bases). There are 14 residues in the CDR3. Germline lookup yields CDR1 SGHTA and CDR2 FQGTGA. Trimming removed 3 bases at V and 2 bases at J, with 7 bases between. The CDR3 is CASSLTENTGELFF. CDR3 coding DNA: TGTGCCAGCAGCTTGACAGAAAACACCGGGGAGCTGTTTTTT. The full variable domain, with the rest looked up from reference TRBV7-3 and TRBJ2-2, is GAGVSQTPSNKVTEKGKYVELRCDPISGHTALYWYRQSLGQGPEFLIYFQGTGAADDSGLPNDRFFAVRPEGSVSTLKIQRTERGDSAVYLCASSLTENTGELFFGEGSRLTVL.

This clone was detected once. The CDR3 nucleotides read TGCAGTGCTAGTCTGCCCGACAGGGATTACAATGAGCAGTTCTTC. Its translation is CSASLPDRDYNEQFF. The rearrangement uses TRBV20-1 and TRBJ2-1; 7 bases fit TRBD1. V lost 3 bases, J lost 4 bases, and 9 bases stayed unmatched. This CDR3 is built from 15 residues. CDR1 and CDR2 from the germline V gene are DFQATT and SNEGSKA (reference sequence).

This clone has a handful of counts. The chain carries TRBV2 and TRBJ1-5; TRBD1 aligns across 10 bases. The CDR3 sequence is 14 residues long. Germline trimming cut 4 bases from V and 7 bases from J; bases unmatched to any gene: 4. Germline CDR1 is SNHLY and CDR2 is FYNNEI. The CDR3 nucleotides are TGTGCCAGCAGTGCGACAGGGGGCAGACAGCCCCAGCATTTT. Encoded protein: CASSATGGRQPQHF.

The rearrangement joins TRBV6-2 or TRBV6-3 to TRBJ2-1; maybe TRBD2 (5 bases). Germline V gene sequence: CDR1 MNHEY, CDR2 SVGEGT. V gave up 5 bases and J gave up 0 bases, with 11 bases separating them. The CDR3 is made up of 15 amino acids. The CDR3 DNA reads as TGTGCCAGCAGTCGGAGGACCAGCTCCTACAATGAGCAGTTCTTC. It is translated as CASSRRTSSYNEQFF.

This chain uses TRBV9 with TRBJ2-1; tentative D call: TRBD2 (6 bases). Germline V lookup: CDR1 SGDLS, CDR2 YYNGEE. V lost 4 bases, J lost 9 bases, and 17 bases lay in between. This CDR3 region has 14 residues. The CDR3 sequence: CASSSPDYSLEQFF. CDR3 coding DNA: TGTGCCAGCAGCTCGCCGGACTACAGCCTTGAGCAGTTCTTC.

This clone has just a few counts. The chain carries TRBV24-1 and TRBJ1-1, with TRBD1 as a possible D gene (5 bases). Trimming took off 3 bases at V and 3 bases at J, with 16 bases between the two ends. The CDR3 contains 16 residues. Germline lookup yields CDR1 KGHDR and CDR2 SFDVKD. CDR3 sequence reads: CATSDTERDGDTEAFF. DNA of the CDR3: TGTGCCACCAGTGATACCGAACGGGACGGGGACACTGAAGCTTTCTTT.

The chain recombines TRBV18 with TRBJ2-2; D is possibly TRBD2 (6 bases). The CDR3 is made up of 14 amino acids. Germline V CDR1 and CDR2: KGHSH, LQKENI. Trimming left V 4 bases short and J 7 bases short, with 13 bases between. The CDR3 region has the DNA TGTGCCAGCTCACGGACATCGCGGGACGGGGAGCTGTTTTTT. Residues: CASSRTSRDGELFF.

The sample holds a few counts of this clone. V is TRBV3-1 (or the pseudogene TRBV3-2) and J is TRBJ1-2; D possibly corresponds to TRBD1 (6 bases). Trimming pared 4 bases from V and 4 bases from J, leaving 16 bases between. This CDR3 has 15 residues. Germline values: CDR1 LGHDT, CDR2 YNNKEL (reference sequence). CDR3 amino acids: CASSPPFGQLYGYTF. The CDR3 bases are TGTGCCAGCAGCCCCCCCTTTGGACAGCTCTATGGCTACACCTTC.

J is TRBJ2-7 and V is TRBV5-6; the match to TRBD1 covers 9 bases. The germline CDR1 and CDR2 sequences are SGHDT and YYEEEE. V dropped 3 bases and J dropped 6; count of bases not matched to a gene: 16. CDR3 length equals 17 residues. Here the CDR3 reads CASSSIGAGQGFGEQYV. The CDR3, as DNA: TGTGCCAGCAGCTCGATTGGCGCGGGACAGGGATTCGGCGAGCAGTACGTC.

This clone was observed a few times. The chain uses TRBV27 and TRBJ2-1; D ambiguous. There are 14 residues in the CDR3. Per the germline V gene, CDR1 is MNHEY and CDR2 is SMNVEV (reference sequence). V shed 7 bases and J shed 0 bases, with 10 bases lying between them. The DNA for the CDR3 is TGTGCCAGCATGCGAAGCCACTCCTACAATGAGCAGTTCTTC. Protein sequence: CASMRSHSYNEQFF.

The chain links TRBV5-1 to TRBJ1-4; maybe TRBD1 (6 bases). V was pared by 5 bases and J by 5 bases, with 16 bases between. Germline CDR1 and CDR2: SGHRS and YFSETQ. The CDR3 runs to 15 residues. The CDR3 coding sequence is TGCGCCAGCAGACTAAAGGGGGACGGAAATGAAAAACTGTTTTTT. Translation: CASRLKGDGNEKLFF.

The CDR3 region has the DNA TGTGCCAGCACCCCAGAGAGGGCAACCATATATTTT. It codes for CASTPERATIYF. The chain employs TRBV3-1 (or the pseudogene TRBV3-2) and TRBJ1-3; D gene unclear. Looked up from germline, CDR1 is LGHDT and CDR2 is YNNKEL (reference sequence). CDR3 size: 12 residues. Between the trimmed V and J ends, which lost 7 bases and 10 bases, there was a span of 14 bases.

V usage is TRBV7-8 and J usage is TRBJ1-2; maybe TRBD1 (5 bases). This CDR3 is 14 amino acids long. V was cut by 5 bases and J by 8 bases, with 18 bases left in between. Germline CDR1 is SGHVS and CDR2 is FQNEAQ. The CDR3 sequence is CASSEGRRLRGYTF. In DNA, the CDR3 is TGTGCCAGCAGCGAGGGGCGACGCCTCCGGGGCTACACCTTC.

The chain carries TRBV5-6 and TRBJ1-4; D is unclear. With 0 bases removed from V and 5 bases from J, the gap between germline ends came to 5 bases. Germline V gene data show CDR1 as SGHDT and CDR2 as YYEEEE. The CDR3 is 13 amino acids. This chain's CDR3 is CASSLGMNEKLFF. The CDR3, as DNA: TGTGCCAGCAGCTTGGGCATGAATGAAAAACTGTTTTTT.

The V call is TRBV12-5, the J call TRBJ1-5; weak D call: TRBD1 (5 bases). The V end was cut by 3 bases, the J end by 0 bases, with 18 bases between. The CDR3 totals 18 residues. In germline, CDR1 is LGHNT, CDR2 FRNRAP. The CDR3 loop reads CASGFTRDGETSNQPQHF. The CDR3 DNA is TGTGCTAGTGGTTTCACACGGGACGGAGAAACTAGCAATCAGCCCCAGCATTTT.

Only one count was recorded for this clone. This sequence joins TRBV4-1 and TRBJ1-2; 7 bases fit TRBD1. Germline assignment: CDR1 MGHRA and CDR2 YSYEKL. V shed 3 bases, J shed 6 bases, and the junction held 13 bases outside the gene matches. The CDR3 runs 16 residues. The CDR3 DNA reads TGCGCCAGCAGCCAGGTGGGAAGGGGGCCGCGCGATGGCTACACCTTC. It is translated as CASSQVGRGPRDGYTF.

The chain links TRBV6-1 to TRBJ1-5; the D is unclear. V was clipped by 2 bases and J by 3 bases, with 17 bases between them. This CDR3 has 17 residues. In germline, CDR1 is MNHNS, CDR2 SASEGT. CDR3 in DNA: TGTGCCAGCAGTGAACAAGGAAGTAGAATCATCAATCAGCCCCAGCATTTT. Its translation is CASSEQGSRIINQPQHF.

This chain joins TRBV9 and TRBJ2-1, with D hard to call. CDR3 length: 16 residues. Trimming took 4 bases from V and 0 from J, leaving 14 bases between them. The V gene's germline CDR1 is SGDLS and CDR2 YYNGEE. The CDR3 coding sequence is TGTGCCAGCAGCCCTGGGCCGATAGGCTCCTACAATGAGCAGTTCTTC. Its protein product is CASSPGPIGSYNEQFF.

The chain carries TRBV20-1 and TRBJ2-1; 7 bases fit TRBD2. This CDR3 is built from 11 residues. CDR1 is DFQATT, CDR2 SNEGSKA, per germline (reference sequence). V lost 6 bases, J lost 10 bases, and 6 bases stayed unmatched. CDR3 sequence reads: CSAPQLAEQFF. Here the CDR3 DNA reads TGCAGTGCCCCTCAACTAGCGGAGCAGTTCTTC.

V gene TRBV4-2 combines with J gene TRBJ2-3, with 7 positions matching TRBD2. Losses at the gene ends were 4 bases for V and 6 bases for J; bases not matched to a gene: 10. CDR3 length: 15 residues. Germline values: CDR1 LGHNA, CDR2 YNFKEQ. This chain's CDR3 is CASSLGGGEMDTQYF. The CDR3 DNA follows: TGTGCCAGCAGCCTGGGCGGGGGAGAGATGGATACGCAGTATTTT.

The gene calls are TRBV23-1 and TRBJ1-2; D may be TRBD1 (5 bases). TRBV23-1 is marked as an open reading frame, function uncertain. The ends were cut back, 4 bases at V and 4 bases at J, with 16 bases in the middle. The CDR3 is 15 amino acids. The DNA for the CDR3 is TGCGCCAGCAGTCCTTGTAACAGGAAACCCTATGGCTACACCTTC. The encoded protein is CASSPCNRKPYGYTF.

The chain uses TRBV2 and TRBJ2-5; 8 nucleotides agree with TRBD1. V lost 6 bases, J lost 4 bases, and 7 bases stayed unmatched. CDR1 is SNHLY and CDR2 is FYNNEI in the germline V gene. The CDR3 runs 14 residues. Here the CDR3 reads CASSDRTGSETQYF. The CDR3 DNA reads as TGTGCCAGCAGCGACCGGACAGGGTCAGAGACCCAGTACTTC. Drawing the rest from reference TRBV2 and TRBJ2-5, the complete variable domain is EPEVTQTPSHQVTQMGQEVILRCVPISNHLYFYWYRQILGQKVEFLVSFYNNEISEKSEIFDDQFSVERPDGSNFTLKIRSTKLEDSAMYFCASSDRTGSETQYFGPGTRLLVL.

Here the CDR3 DNA reads TGCGCCAGCAGCCCGGGACTAGCGGGGGTGGGTGAGCAGTTCTTC. It is translated as CASSPGLAGVGEQFF. This chain connects TRBV5-1 to TRBJ2-1; TRBD2 matches at 14 bases. J was trimmed by 9 bases and V by 4 bases; bases with no gene match: 6. Germline CDR1 SGHRS, CDR2 YFSETQ. CDR3 length: 15 residues.

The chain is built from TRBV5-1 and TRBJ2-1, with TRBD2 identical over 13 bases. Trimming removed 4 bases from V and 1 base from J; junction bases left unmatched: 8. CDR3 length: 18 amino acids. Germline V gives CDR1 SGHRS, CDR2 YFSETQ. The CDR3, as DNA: TGCGCCAGCAGCGGGGGACTAGCGGGACTTATTTCCTACAATGAGCAGTTCTTC. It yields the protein CASSGGLAGLISYNEQFF.

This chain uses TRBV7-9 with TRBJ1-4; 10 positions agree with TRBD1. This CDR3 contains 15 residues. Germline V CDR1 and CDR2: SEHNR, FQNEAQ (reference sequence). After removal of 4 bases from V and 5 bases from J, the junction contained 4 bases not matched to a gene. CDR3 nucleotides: TGTGCCAGCAGCTCACCGGGACAGGGGAATGAAAAACTGTTTTTT. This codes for CASSSPGQGNEKLFF. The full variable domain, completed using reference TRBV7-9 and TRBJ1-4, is DTGVSQNPRHKITKRGQNVTFRCDPISEHNRLYWYRQTLGQGPEFLTYFQNEAQLEKSRLLSDRFSAERPKGSFSTLEIQRTEQGDSAMYLCASSSPGQGNEKLFFGSGTQLSVL.

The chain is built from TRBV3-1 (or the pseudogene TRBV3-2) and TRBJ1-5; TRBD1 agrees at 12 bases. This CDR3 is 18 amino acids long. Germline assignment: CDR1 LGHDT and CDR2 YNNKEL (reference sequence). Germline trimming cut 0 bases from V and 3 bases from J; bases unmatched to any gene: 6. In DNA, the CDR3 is TGTGCCAGCAGCCAAGAATCTGGGACAGGGGGCGACAATCAGCCCCAGCATTTT. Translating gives CASSQESGTGGDNQPQHF.